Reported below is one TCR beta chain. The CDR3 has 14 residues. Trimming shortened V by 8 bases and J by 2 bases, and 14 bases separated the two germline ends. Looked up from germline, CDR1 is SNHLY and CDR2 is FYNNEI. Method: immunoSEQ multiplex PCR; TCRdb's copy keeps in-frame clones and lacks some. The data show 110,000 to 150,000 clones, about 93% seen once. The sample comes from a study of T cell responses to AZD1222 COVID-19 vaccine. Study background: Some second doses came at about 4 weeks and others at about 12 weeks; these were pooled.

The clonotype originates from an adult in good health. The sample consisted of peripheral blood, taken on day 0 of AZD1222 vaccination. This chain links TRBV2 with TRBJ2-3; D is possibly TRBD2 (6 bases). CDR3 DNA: TGTGCCAGCTCGGGCGGGATAACCACAGATACGCAGTATTTT. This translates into CASSGGITTDTQYF. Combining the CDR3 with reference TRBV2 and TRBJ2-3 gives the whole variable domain EPEVTQTPSHQVTQMGQEVILRCVPISNHLYFYWYRQILGQKVEFLVSFYNNEISEKSEIFDDQFSVERPDGSNFTLKIRSTKLEDSAMYFCASSGGITTDTQYFGPGTRLTVL.